This TCR beta chain was sequenced for a study of T cell responses to AZD1222 COVID-19 vaccine. Here immunoSEQ multiplex PCR was the method, and the copy in TCRdb shows in-frame clones only, minus some. The sample shows about 150,000 clones, about 89% of them seen only once. The germline V and J ends were trimmed by 2 bases and 5 bases, with 12 bases remaining between them. The CDR3 contains 14 residues. Germline V lookup: CDR1 MGHRA, CDR2 YSYEKL. Turning to this clone: The antigen remains unidentified.

Findings of the study overall: Close to half of spike-specific TCRs reportedly recognize unmutated variant regions.

V and J are TRBV4-1 and TRBJ1-1; D is unresolved. The sequenced sample was peripheral blood, obtained 28 days after the second AZD1222 dose. The origin of this receptor is an adult who received the AZD1222 COVID-19 vaccine. CDR3 region: CASSQPGMVTEAFF. The CDR3 nucleotides read TGCGCCAGCAGCCAACCGGGGATGGTAACTGAAGCTTTCTTT.